The present T cell receptor (beta chain) was sequenced within a study of T cells in Graves' hyperthyroidism and ophthalmopathy. From RNA transcripts, TCR beta CDR3 regions were amplified. The TCR CDR3 first-round RT-PCR relied on the HTBI primer set. One entry per CDR3 protein, called by TCRdb with MiXCR from the multiplex PCR reads. The profile shows around 280,000 distinct CDR3 sequences, roughly 13% of them singletons. This CDR3 spans 15 amino acids. Germline CDR1 and CDR2: SGHTA and FQGNSA. This clonotype has ten or more counts. Since a much larger clone is just one base distant, this may be a read error.

J is TRBJ2-7 and V is TRBV7-2; TRBD2 matches at 9 bases. Specimen: blood. The sequence was obtained from a woman under 40 with Graves' hyperthyroidism that later progressed to Graves' ophthalmopathy. The CDR3 coding sequence is TGTGCCAGCACCCGGGACGCGGGAGGGCCCTACAAGCAGTACTTC. Its protein is CASTRDAGGPYKQYF.